The 19 T cell receptor beta chains in this list originate from one sample, sequenced in a study of shared clonotypes between healthy human individuals. The protocol was immunoSEQ multiplex PCR, while the TCRdb copy is restricted to in-frame clones and leaves out a portion. In the table there are some 530,000 clones, about 72% of which are singletons. The sequenced sample was PBMCs. All receptors derive from a woman between 40 and 55 years old in good health. Some clones in this sample may be carry-over from other donors' samples.

V and J are TRBV28 and TRBJ2-7; a weak D match, TRBD2 (5 bases). Germline V gene lookup returns CDR1 MDHEN and CDR2 SYDVKM. V lost 4 bases, J lost 7 bases, and 14 bases lay in between. There are 13 residues in the CDR3. The DNA for the CDR3 is TGTGCCAGCAGTTCGGACTGGACGAGAGAGCAGTACTTC. As protein: CASSSDWTREQYF.

V and J are TRBV7-3 and TRBJ2-1; 10 bases fit TRBD2. Germline V lookup: CDR1 SGHTA, CDR2 FQGTGA. This CDR3 is 15 amino acids long. Trimming removed 5 bases from V and 4 bases from J; junction bases left unmatched: 5. As DNA, the CDR3 is TGTGCCAGCAGCGGGGAGACTAGCGGGTACAATGAGCAGTTCTTC. This sequence encodes CASSGETSGYNEQFF.

The chain employs TRBV6-6 and TRBJ1-5; unclear D gene. With 2 bases removed from V and 0 bases from J, the gap between germline ends came to 5 bases. The germline CDR1 and CDR2 sequences are MNHNY and SVGAGI (reference sequence). This CDR3 spans 14 amino acids. The CDR3 DNA reads TGTGCCAGCAGTTACGACGATAGCAATCAGCCCCAGCATTTT. Protein: CASSYDDSNQPQHF.

V gene TRBV7-9 combines with J gene TRBJ1-3; D is ambiguous. Between the trimmed V and J ends, which lost 5 bases and 1 base, there was a span of 15 bases. The CDR3 spans 16 residues. Germline CDR1 reads SEHNR; CDR2 reads FQNEAQ (reference sequence). In nucleotides, the CDR3 is TGTGCCAGCAGCCCAGGCCGTACACAATCTGGAAACACCATATATTTT. Protein: CASSPGRTQSGNTIYF.

The chain links TRBV5-1 to TRBJ2-7; 7 bases map to TRBD2. J lost 2 bases, V lost 0 bases, and 5 bases had no gene match. Per the germline V gene, CDR1 is SGHRS and CDR2 is YFSETQ. This CDR3 region has 15 residues. The CDR3 sequence is CASSLGLAEAYEQYF. The CDR3 DNA sequence: TGCGCCAGCAGCTTGGGGCTAGCGGAAGCCTACGAGCAGTACTTC. Together with reference TRBV5-1 and TRBJ2-7, the CDR3 gives the full variable domain: KAGVTQTPRYLIKTRGQQVTLSCSPISGHRSVSWYQQTPGQGLQFLFEYFSETQRNKGNFPGRFSGRQFSNSRSEMNVSTLELGDSALYLCASSLGLAEAYEQYFGPGTRLTVT.

The chain is built from TRBV10-3 and TRBJ2-5, with TRBD2 matching 7 bases. Germline CDR1 reads ENHRY; CDR2 reads SYGVKD. The CDR3 has 15 residues. After removal of 10 bases from V and 4 bases from J, the junction contained 15 bases not matched to a gene. In DNA form, the CDR3 reads TGTGCCACCACCCTTACTAGCGAAGAGGGAGAGACCCAGTACTTC. Protein sequence: CATTLTSEEGETQYF.

This chain links TRBV15 with TRBJ1-2; 7 bases fit TRBD1. V lost 5 bases and J lost 7; bases outside the gene matches: 7. The CDR3 loop spans 13 amino acids. Germline CDR1 LNHNV, CDR2 YYDKDF (reference sequence). CDR3 nucleotides: TGTGCCACCAGCTCGACAGGGACGGGTGGCTACACCTTC. Translating it yields CATSSTGTGGYTF.

This chain connects TRBV10-2 to TRBJ2-1; the D gene is possibly TRBD2 (6 bases). V lost 7 bases, J lost 1 base, and 14 bases lay in between. The CDR3 runs to 15 residues. Germline V gene lookup returns CDR1 WSHSY and CDR2 SAAADI. The CDR3 bases are TGCGCCAGCAATAAGAGACGGGAGTCCTACAATGAGCAGTTCTTC. Protein product: CASNKRRESYNEQFF.

J is TRBJ2-7 and V is TRBV6-5; 10 positions agree with TRBD2. The trim removed 6 bases at V and 0 bases at J, leaving 5 bases unmatched. The CDR3 length is 15 residues. Germline V gene data show CDR1 as MNHEY and CDR2 as SVGAGI. The CDR3 nucleotides are TGTGCCAGCAGCCGACTAGCGGGCAACTCCTACGAGCAGTACTTC. Translated, it gives CASSRLAGNSYEQYF.

V gene TRBV7-3 combines with J gene TRBJ1-1; perhaps TRBD1 as D (5 bases). V was clipped by 5 bases and J by 3 bases, with 13 bases between them. Germline CDR1 SGHTA, CDR2 FQGTGA. This CDR3 region has 14 residues. The CDR3 DNA reads TGTGCCAGCAGCCTCCGGGGGGGAGACACTGAAGCTTTCTTT. Residues: CASSLRGGDTEAFF.

CDR3 sequence: CASSYPRRQGAGEQFF. DNA of the CDR3: TGTGCCAGCAGTTACCCTCGCCGACAGGGGGCTGGAGAGCAGTTCTTC. V usage is TRBV6-6 and J usage is TRBJ2-1; 10 nucleotides line up with TRBD1. Germline CDR1 MNHNY, CDR2 SVGAGI (reference sequence). The V segment lost 2 bases and the J segment 10 bases; nucleotides outside the gene matches: 11. This CDR3 is built from 16 residues.

The chain uses TRBV29-1 and TRBJ2-3; 7 bases are a match to TRBD2. Trimming at V came to 2 bases and at J to 0 bases, leaving 2 bases not matched to a gene. Germline CDR1 is SQVTM and CDR2 is ANQGSEA. The CDR3 loop spans 14 amino acids. The CDR3 DNA reads as TGCAGCGTTGAACGCGGGGGAAGCACAGATACGCAGTATTTT. Its translation: CSVERGGSTDTQYF.

This chain's CDR3 is CASSRDTTNEKLFF. CDR3 sequence (DNA): TGTGCCAGCAGCCGAGATACAACTAATGAAAAACTGTTTTTT. V and J are TRBV7-3 and TRBJ1-4; unclear D gene. The germline V gene has CDR1 SGHTA and CDR2 FQGTGA. This CDR3 has 14 residues. Trimming removed 5 bases from V and 0 bases from J, with 7 bases in between.

The J gene is TRBJ2-3, the V gene TRBV28, with D perhaps TRBD1 (6 bases). CDR1 is MDHEN, CDR2 SYDVKM, per germline. This CDR3 spans 15 amino acids. V was pared by 3 bases and J by 2 bases, with 12 bases between. The CDR3 bases are TGTGCCAGCAGTTTTACGGGACAACACACAGATACGCAGTATTTT. Amino acid sequence: CASSFTGQHTDTQYF.

The V gene is TRBV4-1, the J gene TRBJ1-4; D is uncertain. The ends were cut back, 1 base at V and 2 bases at J, with 8 bases in the middle. The CDR3 is made up of 15 amino acids. CDR1 is MGHRA, CDR2 YSYEKL, per germline. The CDR3 reads CASSQVWATNEKLFF. Written as DNA, the CDR3 is TGCGCCAGCAGCCAAGTCTGGGCGACTAATGAAAAACTGTTTTTT.

The V gene is TRBV5-5, the J gene TRBJ2-7; TRBD1 matches at 9 bases. Germline loops: CDR1 SGHKS, CDR2 YYEKEE (reference sequence). Trimming at V came to 2 bases and at J to 4 bases, leaving 10 bases not matched to a gene. This CDR3 has 16 residues. This chain's CDR3 is CASSFPMGTGKYEQYF. In nucleotides, the CDR3 is TGTGCCAGCAGCTTTCCAATGGGGACAGGGAAATACGAGCAGTACTTC.

V and J are TRBV29-1 and TRBJ2-1; 8 nucleotides line up with TRBD1. Germline trimming cut 2 bases from V and 5 bases from J; bases unmatched to any gene: 8. From germline, CDR1 is SQVTM and CDR2 ANQGSEA. The CDR3 spans 15 residues. In DNA, the CDR3 is TGCAGCGTTGAAAAGACAGGGGTCAGAAACAATGAGCAGTTCTTC. Its translation: CSVEKTGVRNNEQFF.

The rearrangement joins TRBV29-1 to TRBJ2-7; 15 bases line up with TRBD2. CDR3 length: 19 amino acids. CDR1 and CDR2 from the germline V gene are SQVTM and ANQGSEA. V dropped 1 base and J dropped 3; count of bases not matched to a gene: 13. The CDR3 spells CSVEVPPGLAGGGGYEQYF. CDR3 in DNA: TGCAGCGTTGAAGTCCCCCCGGGACTAGCGGGAGGCGGTGGCTACGAGCAGTACTTC.

The chain combines TRBV5-4 with TRBJ2-1; TRBD2 matches at 10 bases. The V gene end was trimmed by 4 bases and the J gene end by 5 bases; junction bases not matched to a gene: 9. The V gene's germline CDR1 is SGHNT and CDR2 YYREEE (reference sequence). This CDR3 is built from 16 residues. The CDR3: CASSPLGLAVNNEQFF. CDR3 in DNA: TGTGCCAGCAGCCCGCTCGGACTAGCGGTTAACAATGAGCAGTTCTTC.